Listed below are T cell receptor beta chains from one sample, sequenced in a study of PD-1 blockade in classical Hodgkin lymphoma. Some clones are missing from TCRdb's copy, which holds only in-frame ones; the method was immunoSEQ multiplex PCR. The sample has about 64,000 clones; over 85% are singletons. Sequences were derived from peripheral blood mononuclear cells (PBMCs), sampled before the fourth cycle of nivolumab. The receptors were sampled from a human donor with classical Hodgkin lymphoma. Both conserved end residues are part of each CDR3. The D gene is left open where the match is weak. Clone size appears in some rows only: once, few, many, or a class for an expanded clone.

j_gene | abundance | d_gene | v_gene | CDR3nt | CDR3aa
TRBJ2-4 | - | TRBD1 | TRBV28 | TGTGCCAGCAGGAATACTCGGACAGGCAAAAACATTCAGTACTTC | CASRNTRTGKNIQYF
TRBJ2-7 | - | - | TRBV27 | TGTGCCAGCAGTTTATCGCCTAGCTCCGAGCAGTACTTC | CASSLSPSSEQYF
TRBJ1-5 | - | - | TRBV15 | TGTGCCACCAGCAGAGAAAATCAGCCCCAGCATTTT | CATSRENQPQHF
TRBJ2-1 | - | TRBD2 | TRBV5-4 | TGTGCCAGCAGCTTGCGTAGCGGGGGTGGAATCAATGAGCAGTTCTTC | CASSLRSGGGINEQFF
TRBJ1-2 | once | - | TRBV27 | TGTGCCAGCAGCTACAACGCCGGGGGCCACTATGGCTACACCTTC | CASSYNAGGHYGYTF
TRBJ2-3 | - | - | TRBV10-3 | TGTGCCATCAGTGAGTCGGCCAGCCCCCTAAGCACAGATACGCAGTATTTT | CAISESASPLSTDTQYF
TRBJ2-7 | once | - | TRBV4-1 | TGCGCCAGCAGCCAATATGGAACAGCATCCTACGAGCAGTACTTC | CASSQYGTASYEQYF
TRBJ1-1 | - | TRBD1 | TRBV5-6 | TGTGCCAGCAGCTTCCAGGACAGGGAGGAAGCTTTCTTT | CASSFQDREEAFF
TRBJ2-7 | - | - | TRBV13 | TGTGCCAGCAGCTCTAGTAGGATAGGATGGGGAGAGGGGGACTACGAGCAGTACTTC | CASSSSRIGWGEGDYEQYF
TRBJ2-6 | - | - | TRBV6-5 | TGTGCCAGCAGTTACACGGGGGCCAACGTCCTGACTTTC | CASSYTGANVLTF
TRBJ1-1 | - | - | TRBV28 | TGTGCCAGCAATAGGGACGCGGGGTCTGAAGCTTTCTTT | CASNRDAGSEAFF
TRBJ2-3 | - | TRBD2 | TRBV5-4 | TGTGCCAGCAGCGCCCCGGGACTAGCATCCCCAGATACGCAGTATTTT | CASSAPGLASPDTQYF
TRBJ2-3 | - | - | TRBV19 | TGTGCCAGTACCCATTCAGGCGCAGATACGCAGTATTTT | CASTHSGADTQYF
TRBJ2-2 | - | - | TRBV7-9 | TGTGCCAGCAGCTTAATCGGAGGGACGGGGGAGCTGTTTTTT | CASSLIGGTGELFF
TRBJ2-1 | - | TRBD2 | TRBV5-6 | TGTGCCAGCAGCCCGTTAGCGGGCAACAATGAGCAGTTCTTC | CASSPLAGNNEQFF
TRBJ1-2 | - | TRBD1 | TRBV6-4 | TGTGCCAGCAGCCCTACCGGGACAGGAGTCCATGGCTACACCTTC | CASSPTGTGVHGYTF
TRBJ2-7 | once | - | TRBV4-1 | TGCGCCAGCAGCCAAGCCCGGACGGTCTCCTACGAGCAGTACTTC | CASSQARTVSYEQYF
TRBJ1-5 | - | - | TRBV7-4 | TGTGCCAGCAGCTTACTGGCCAGGGCGGGGAATAAGCCCCAGCATTTT | CASSLLARAGNKPQHF
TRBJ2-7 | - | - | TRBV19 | TGTGCCAGTAGTAACGGTGTCCACGAGCAGTACTTC | CASSNGVHEQYF
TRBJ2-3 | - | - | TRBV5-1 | TGCGCCACCTCACCGCTATTGGCAGATACGCAGTATTTT | CATSPLLADTQYF
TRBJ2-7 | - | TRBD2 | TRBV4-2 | TGTGCCAGCAGCCAAGGACTAGCGGGATACGAGCAGTACTTC | CASSQGLAGYEQYF
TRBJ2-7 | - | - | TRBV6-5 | TGTGCCAGCAGTGCAGGAGGTCCGTACGAGCAGTACTTC | CASSAGGPYEQYF
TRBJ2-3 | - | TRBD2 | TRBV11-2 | TGTGCCAGCTTGGGACTAGCGGGAGCTAATCCCACAGATACGCAGTATTTT | CASLGLAGANPTDTQYF
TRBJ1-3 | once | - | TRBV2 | TGTGCCAGCAGTGGGGGACCCGGAAACACCATATATTTT | CASSGGPGNTIYF
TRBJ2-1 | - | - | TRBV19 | TGTGCCAGTCGACAGGGCCGGGGGGAGCAGTTCTTC | CASRQGRGEQFF
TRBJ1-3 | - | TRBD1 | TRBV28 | TGTGCCAGCAGTTTCGAGGCGGACAGGGGGCGTATAAGGGGAGGAAACACCATATATTTT | CASSFEADRGRIRGGNTIYF